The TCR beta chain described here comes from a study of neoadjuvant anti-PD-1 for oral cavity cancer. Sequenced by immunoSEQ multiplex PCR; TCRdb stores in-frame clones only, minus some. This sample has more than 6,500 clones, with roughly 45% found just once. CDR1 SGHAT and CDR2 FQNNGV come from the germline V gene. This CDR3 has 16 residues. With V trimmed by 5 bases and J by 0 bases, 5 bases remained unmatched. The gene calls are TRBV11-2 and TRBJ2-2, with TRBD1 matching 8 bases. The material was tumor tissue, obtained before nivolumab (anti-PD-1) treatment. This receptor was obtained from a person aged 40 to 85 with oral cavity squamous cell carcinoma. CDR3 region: CASSPGQVSNTGELFF. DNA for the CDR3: TGTGCCAGCAGCCCGGGACAGGTATCGAACACCGGGGAGCTGTTTTTT.